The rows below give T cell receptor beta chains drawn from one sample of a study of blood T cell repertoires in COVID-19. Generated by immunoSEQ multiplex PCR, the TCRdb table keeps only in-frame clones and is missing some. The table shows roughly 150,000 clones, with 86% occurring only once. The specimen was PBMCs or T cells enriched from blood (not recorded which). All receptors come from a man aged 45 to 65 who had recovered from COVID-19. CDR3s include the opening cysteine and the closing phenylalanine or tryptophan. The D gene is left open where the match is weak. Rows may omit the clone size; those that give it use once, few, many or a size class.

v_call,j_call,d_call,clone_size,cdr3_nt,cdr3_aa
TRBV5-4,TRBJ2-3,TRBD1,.,TGTGCCAGCAGCTTGGTGTCCAGGGGGCAAGATACGCAGTATTTT,CASSLVSRGQDTQYF
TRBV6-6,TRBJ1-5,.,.,TGTGCCAGCAGTGTCCCCGGAGGGACTCAGCCCCAGCATTTT,CASSVPGGTQPQHF
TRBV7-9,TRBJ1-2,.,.,TGTGCCAGCGAGGCAGGACTTAACTATGGCTACACCTTC,CASEAGLNYGYTF
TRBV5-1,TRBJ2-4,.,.,TGCGCCAGCAGCTTGGGTGCGGGGGCATCCAAAAACATTCAGTACTTC,CASSLGAGASKNIQYF
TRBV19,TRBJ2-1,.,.,TGTGCCAGTAGTATGGCAGTGAGCGGCAATGAGCAGTTCTTC,CASSMAVSGNEQFF
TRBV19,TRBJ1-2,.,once,TGTGCCAGTCACAATTTGGGGGGGAGTCTCGGTGGCTACACCTTC,CASHNLGGSLGGYTF
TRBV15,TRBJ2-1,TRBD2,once,TGTGCCACCAGCGTCCGTAGCGGGAGTTACAATGAGCAGTTCTTC,CATSVRSGSYNEQFF
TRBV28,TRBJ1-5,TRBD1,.,TGTGCCAGCAGTAGATCAGGGGGGAACCAGCCCCAGCATTTT,CASSRSGGNQPQHF
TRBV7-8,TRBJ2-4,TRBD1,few,TGTGCCAGCAGCGCAAATGACAGGGCGCTAGCCAAAAACATTCAGTACTTC,CASSANDRALAKNIQYF
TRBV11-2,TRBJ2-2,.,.,TGTGCCAGCAGCCCCGGGGGAACCGGGGAGCTGTTTTTT,CASSPGGTGELFF
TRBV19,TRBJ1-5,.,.,TGTGCCAGTAGTATGGCACCAAATAGCAATCAGCCCCAGCATTTT,CASSMAPNSNQPQHF
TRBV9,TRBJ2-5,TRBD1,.,TGTGCCAGCAGCGTGACAGGGGAAGAGACCCAGTACTTC,CASSVTGEETQYF
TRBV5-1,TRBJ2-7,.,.,TGCGCCAGCAGCTTGGGGACATCCGAGGCCTACGAGCAGTACTTC,CASSLGTSEAYEQYF
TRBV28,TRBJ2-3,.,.,TGTGCCAGCAGAGCCCCCACAGATACGCAGTATTTT,CASRAPTDTQYF
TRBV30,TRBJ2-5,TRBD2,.,TGTGCCTGGAGGGCGGGACTAGCGGCCCAAGAGACCCAGTACTTC,CAWRAGLAAQETQYF
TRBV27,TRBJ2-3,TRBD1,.,TGTGCCAGCAGTTTGGGACAGGGCACAGATACGCAGTATTTT,CASSLGQGTDTQYF
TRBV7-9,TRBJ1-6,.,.,TGTGCCAGCGGTAATGGTCTAAGTAATTCACCCCTCCACTTT,CASGNGLSNSPLHF
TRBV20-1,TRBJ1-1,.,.,TGCAGTGCTAGTAAATCGGGAGCCCACACTGAAGCTTTCTTT,CSASKSGAHTEAFF